This T cell receptor (beta chain) was identified during a study of cytomegalovirus exposure and HLA in healthy donors. Study findings and constraints: The study recorded over 150 TCR beta chains that were cytomegalovirus-associated.

Comment on this clone: Its antigen remains unidentified.

CDR3 size: 14 residues. The V and J ends lost 6 bases and 7 bases respectively, with 16 bases between them. Germline loops: CDR1 MNHNS, CDR2 SASEGT. Method: immunoSEQ multiplex PCR; TCRdb's copy keeps in-frame clones and lacks some. The sample records about 160,000 clones, around four fifths being singletons. The chain combines TRBV6-1 with TRBJ1-5; weak D call: TRBD1 (6 bases). Source material: PBMCs. This clonotype was sampled from a man aged 25-40 years in good health and CMV-seropositive. CDR3 residues: CASSQGGVNQPQHF. The CDR3 DNA follows: TGTGCCAGCAGCCAAGGGGGGGTTAACCAGCCCCAGCATTTT.